One sample yielded the 16 T cell receptor beta chains listed below, sequenced in a study of shared clonotypes between healthy human individuals. The assay was immunoSEQ multiplex PCR, and TCRdb's table has in-frame clones only and misses some. Among approximately 2.5 million clones listed, over 85% were seen once. Specimen: naive CD4+ T cells sorted from blood. Stated subset: CD45RA+ positively selected. The receptors come from a man between 18 and 29 years old in good health.

The chain combines TRBV6-1 with TRBJ1-2; 7 nucleotides agree with TRBD1. CDR3 size: 12 residues. Looked up from germline, CDR1 is MNHNS and CDR2 is SASEGT. The junction had 7 bases not matched to a gene; V was cut back by 6 bases and J by 9 bases. The CDR3 is CASSRGQESYTF. In nucleotides, the CDR3 is TGTGCCAGCAGCCGAGGACAGGAAAGCTACACCTTC.

This chain links TRBV5-1 with TRBJ2-3, with 12 bases that match TRBD2. V lost 4 bases, J lost 3 bases, and 9 bases stayed unmatched. The germline V gene has CDR1 SGHRS and CDR2 YFSETQ. The CDR3 contains 17 residues. The CDR3 loop reads CASSPHLAGGPTDTQYF. The CDR3 nucleotides read TGCGCCAGCAGCCCCCATCTAGCGGGGGGGCCAACAGATACGCAGTATTTT.

The rearrangement links TRBV7-2 to TRBJ2-2; possibly TRBD2 for D (5 bases). The V and J ends lost 5 bases and 5 bases respectively, with 12 bases between them. This CDR3 contains 14 residues. The germline CDR1 and CDR2 sequences are SGHTA and FQGNSA. The CDR3 region has the DNA TGTGCCAGCAGCCCGGGGTTGGGAACCGGGGAGCTGTTTTTT. As protein: CASSPGLGTGELFF. Full variable domain (outside the CDR3, taken from reference TRBV7-2 and TRBJ2-2): GAGVSQSPSNKVTEKGKDVELRCDPISGHTALYWYRQSLGQGLEFLIYFQGNSAPDKSGLPSDRFSAERTGGSVSTLTIQRTQQEDSAVYLCASSPGLGTGELFFGEGSRLTVL.

The chain employs TRBV6-1 and TRBJ2-5; TRBD1 matches 7 bases. Trimming cost V 2 bases and J 1 base; bases outside gene matches: 7. The CDR3 totals 16 residues. Germline lookup yields CDR1 MNHNS and CDR2 SASEGT. The CDR3 DNA reads as TGTGCCAGCAGTGAAAGACAGGGATTGGGCCAAGAGACCCAGTACTTC. Translating gives CASSERQGLGQETQYF.

Notes on this clone: Other nucleotide sequences in the sample specify the same CDR3. V usage is TRBV9 and J usage is TRBJ2-5, with D unclear. The CDR3 extends over 13 amino acids. Trimming removed 0 bases at V and 5 bases at J, with 8 bases between. Germline assignment: CDR1 SGDLS and CDR2 YYNGEE. The CDR3 DNA follows: TGTGCCAGCAGCGTAGGAGTAGGGGAGACCCAGTACTTC. It specifies CASSVGVGETQYF.

Turning to this clone: The same CDR3 can be traced to other DNA sequences in this sample. The genes are TRBV7-2 and TRBJ2-5; TRBD2 agrees at 10 bases. CDR1 is SGHTA and CDR2 is FQGNSA in the germline V gene. Unmatched junction bases numbered 6, after V lost 3 bases and J lost 5 bases. This CDR3 spans 15 amino acids. This CDR3 is CASSFQAGGRETQYF. The CDR3 DNA is TGTGCCAGCAGCTTCCAAGCGGGAGGGCGGGAGACCCAGTACTTC.

This clone has just a few counts. The same CDR3 can be traced to other DNA sequences in this sample. The chain joins TRBV7-2 to TRBJ1-2, with D unclear. The CDR3 is made up of 14 amino acids. CDR1 is SGHTA and CDR2 is FQGNSA in the germline V gene. The V gene lost 1 base and the J gene lost 1 base, with 7 bases spanning the gap. The CDR3 here is CASSLDRGNYGYTF. The CDR3, as DNA: TGTGCCAGCAGCTTAGATCGGGGTAACTATGGCTACACCTTC.

The V gene is TRBV5-4, the J gene TRBJ2-7, with a tentative D call TRBD1 (6 bases). Trimming cost V 0 bases and J 2 bases, with 9 bases left between them. The CDR3 sequence is 14 residues long. The germline CDR1 and CDR2 sequences are SGHNT and YYREEE (reference sequence). This CDR3 is CASSLEGQTYEQYF. The CDR3, as DNA: TGTGCCAGCAGCTTGGAAGGACAGACCTACGAGCAGTACTTC.

About this clone: At the DNA level, this CDR3 is encoded by other sequences in the same sample as well. This chain links TRBV5-1 with TRBJ2-1; 9 nucleotides match TRBD2. The germline CDR1 and CDR2 sequences are SGHRS and YFSETQ. The CDR3 runs to 16 residues. J lost 3 bases, V lost 0 bases, and 4 bases had no gene match. The CDR3 coding sequence is TGCGCCAGCAGCTTGGAGGGTAGCGGGGGCTACAATGAGCAGTTCTTC. This gives the protein CASSLEGSGGYNEQFF.

This chain uses TRBV11-2 with TRBJ2-7; TRBD2 is a possible D gene (6 bases). In germline, CDR1 is SGHAT, CDR2 FQNNGV. V lost 6 bases, J lost 2 bases, and 11 bases lay in between. The CDR3 spans 13 residues. The CDR3 sequence: CASREGNTYEQYF. The CDR3 DNA reads as TGTGCCAGCAGGGAGGGGAATACCTACGAGCAGTACTTC. The whole variable domain, filled in from reference TRBV11-2 and TRBJ2-7, reads EAGVAQSPRYKIIEKRQSVAFWCNPISGHATLYWYQQILGQGPKLLIQFQNNGVVDDSQLPKDRFSAERLKGVDSTLKIQPAKLEDSAVYLCASREGNTYEQYFGPGTRLTVT.

Comments on this clone: The sample contains more than one DNA sequence encoding this CDR3. The chain uses TRBV9 and TRBJ2-6, with unresolved D. Deletions cut 0 bases from V and 0 bases from J, with 4 bases between. Looked up from germline, CDR1 is SGDLS and CDR2 is YYNGEE. CDR3 length equals 15 residues. The CDR3, as DNA: TGTGCCAGCAGCGTAGGGAGCTCTGGGGCCAACGTCCTGACTTTC. Amino acids: CASSVGSSGANVLTF.

The count of this clone is one. V gene TRBV6-5 combines with J gene TRBJ2-1, with 12 bases aligning to TRBD2. This CDR3 comprises 15 residues. The V and J ends lost 0 bases and 10 bases, in that order; junction bases with no gene match: 4. Germline CDR1 reads MNHEY; CDR2 reads SVGAGI. The CDR3 nucleotides are TGTGCCAGCAGTTACTCCCTAGCGGGGGGGCCAGAGCAGTTCTTC. It specifies CASSYSLAGGPEQFF.

The chain employs TRBV10-3 and TRBJ1-3; no clear D gene. The CDR3 spans 13 residues. The V end lost 3 bases, the J end lost 14 bases, and 17 bases lay between the germline ends. The V gene's germline CDR1 is ENHRY and CDR2 SYGVKD. The CDR3 loop reads CAISDSRGSLVYF. Here the CDR3 DNA reads TGTGCCATCAGTGATTCGCGAGGCAGTTTGGTATATTTT.

The gene calls are TRBV19 and TRBJ2-6; D not certain. From germline, CDR1 is LNHDA and CDR2 SQIVND (reference sequence). The V gene lost 3 bases and the J gene lost 8 bases, with 5 bases spanning the gap. This CDR3 is 12 amino acids long. CDR3 sequence (DNA): TGTGCCAGTAGTATTGTGACCAACGTCCTGACTTTC. It specifies CASSIVTNVLTF.

This clone has only a few counts. This rearrangement joins TRBV6-1 to TRBJ1-6; 9 nucleotides align to TRBD1. CDR3 length: 16 residues. The V segment lost 4 bases and the J segment 6 bases; nucleotides outside the gene matches: 7. The V gene's germline CDR1 is MNHNS and CDR2 SASEGT. In DNA form, the CDR3 reads TGTGCCAGCAGTGCCTTAAGGGACAGGGCTAATTCACCCCTCCACTTT. Encoded protein: CASSALRDRANSPLHF.

The chain couples TRBV5-4 to TRBJ2-7, with D perhaps TRBD1 (6 bases). This CDR3 is built from 13 residues. V was clipped by 4 bases and J by 3 bases, with 11 bases between them. Germline assignment: CDR1 SGHNT and CDR2 YYREEE (reference sequence). As DNA, the CDR3 is TGTGCCAGCAGCGGAGACAGGCGCTACGAGCAGTACTTC. Protein sequence: CASSGDRRYEQYF.